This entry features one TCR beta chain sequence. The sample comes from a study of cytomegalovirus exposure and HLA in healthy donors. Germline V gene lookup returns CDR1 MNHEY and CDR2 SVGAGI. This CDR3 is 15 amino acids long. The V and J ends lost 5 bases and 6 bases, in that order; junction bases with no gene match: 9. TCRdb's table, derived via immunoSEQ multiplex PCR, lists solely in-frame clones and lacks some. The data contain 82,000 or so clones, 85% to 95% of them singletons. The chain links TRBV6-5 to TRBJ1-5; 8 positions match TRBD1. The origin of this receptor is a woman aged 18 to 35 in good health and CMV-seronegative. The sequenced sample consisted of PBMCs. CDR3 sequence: CASSPTTGVVQPQHF. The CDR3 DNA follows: TGTGCCAGCAGTCCAACGACAGGGGTGGTTCAGCCCCAGCATTTT.